This T cell receptor beta chain was captured in a study of cytomegalovirus exposure and HLA in healthy donors. Overall study results and limits: The authors listed 164 TCR beta chains as cytomegalovirus-associated. As was reported, the classifier diagnosed cytomegalovirus status with high specificity and sensitivity.

This clone occurred a few times. Its antigen is unknown. Measured with immunoSEQ multiplex PCR; TCRdb has only the in-frame clones, and not every one. The sample consists of approximately 220,000 clones, over 80% of them appearing once. CDR1 and CDR2 (germline): MRHNA, SNTAGT. The CDR3 totals 15 residues. The V and J ends lost 6 bases and 5 bases respectively, with 16 bases between them. This receptor was identified in a woman aged 25 to 39 in good health and CMV-seropositive. The chain uses TRBV6-4 and TRBJ2-2, with D uncertain. Sequencing used PBMCs. The CDR3: CASSLGPDGTGELFF. The CDR3 region has the DNA TGTGCCAGCAGCCTGGGCCCAGACGGGACCGGGGAGCTGTTTTTT.